These T cell receptor beta chains were read from a single sample in a study of regulatory T cells in long-lasting Graves disease. TCRdb passed the multiplex PCR reads through MiXCR, listing each CDR3 protein once. This repertoire shows roughly 470,000 distinct CDR3 sequences, around 20% found once; its top ten account for approximately 8%. The sequenced sample was peripheral blood mononuclear cells (PBMCs), obtained when the disease was refractory, from a patient treated with antithyroid drugs. These receptors were taken from a female donor with Graves disease. Both conserved end residues are part of each CDR3.

>TRBV7-9|TRBJ1-3
CASSPGSSGNTIYF
>TRBV19|TRBJ1-2
CVSSIDRQQNYGYTF
>TRBV7-8|TRBJ2-5
CASSLQTSGPQETQYF
>TRBV18|TRBJ1-1
CASSPPARNTEAFF
>TRBV6-2/TRBV6-3|TRBJ2-5
CASSYRDRGPQETQYF
>TRBV10-3|TRBJ2-7
CAIKSDYSYEQYF
>TRBV12-3/TRBV12-4|TRBJ2-1
CASRAIAGGTYNEQFF
>TRBV5-1|TRBJ2-3
CASSFGEGGADTQYF
>TRBV5-1|TRBJ2-2
CASSFSLAGPNTGELFF
>TRBV19|TRBJ2-4
CASSGTGTTVNIQYF
>TRBV30|TRBJ2-2
CAWRTGGMVTGELFF
>TRBV20-1|TRBJ2-2
CSAFLADPNTGELFF
>TRBV10-3|TRBJ1-1
CAIRAGQGAGEAFF
>TRBV10-3|TRBJ2-7
CAIRISGTDGYEQYF
>TRBV12-3/TRBV12-4|TRBJ2-7
CASSFRLAGTQAYEQYF
>TRBV28|TRBJ2-7
CASSREGHSSYEQYF
>TRBV11-2|TRBJ2-4
CASSPRPSEKNIQYF
>TRBV12-3/TRBV12-4|TRBJ1-3
CASSLFRAGRTGNTIYF
>TRBV20-1|TRBJ2-7
CSARDQSSGQYEQYF
>TRBV14|TRBJ2-2
CASSLLAIGELFF
>TRBV28|TRBJ2-6
CASSSPDRAKTGANVLTF
>TRBV29-1|TRBJ1-3
CSVADRVGNTIYF
>TRBV9|TRBJ2-7
CASSAGGDEQYF
>TRBV27|TRBJ2-3
CASSRTSGSHRDTQYF
>TRBV28|TRBJ1-5
CASREGLRNQPQHF
>TRBV12-3/TRBV12-4|TRBJ1-1
CASSMRNTEAFF
>TRBV12-3/TRBV12-4|TRBJ1-1
CASSLVGTGAVMNTEAFF
>TRBV6-5|TRBJ2-7
CASSYGTGIYEQYF
>TRBV2|TRBJ2-2
CASSEYGFPGELFF
>TRBV10-3|TRBJ1-2
CAISEGTAKPTYGYTF
>TRBV4-1|TRBJ2-5
CASSQDVAGAWETQYF
>TRBV11-2|TRBJ2-2
CASSRRGQPTGELFF
>TRBV5-6|TRBJ2-2
CASSPRVRDTGELFF
>TRBV14|TRBJ1-6
CASSQEGGPLHF
>TRBV29-1|TRBJ2-7
CSVGGISYEQYF
>TRBV6-5|TRBJ2-3
CASSYSILAASTDTQYF
>TRBV6-5|TRBJ1-1
CASSYSSGGTEAFF
>TRBV28|TRBJ2-5
CASSPTGQGDQETQYF